Listed below are T cell receptor beta chains from one sample, sequenced in a study of shared clonotypes between healthy human individuals. Profiled with immunoSEQ multiplex PCR; TCRdb holds only in-frame clones, not every one. The sample holds around 2.3 million clones, 90% to 96% seen once. The specimen was naive CD4+ T cells sorted from blood. These receptors all stem from a man aged 18 to 30 in good health. Each CDR3 is given with its conserved first and last residue. A D gene is named only where the DNA matches it firmly. Some rows have no size entry. The others give once, few or many, or a class for an expanded clone.

size	V	J	D	CDR3	DNA
once	TRBV7-2	TRBJ2-1	NA	CASSFAPSGNNEQFF	TGTGCCAGCAGCTTCGCACCGTCAGGAAACAATGAGCAGTTCTTC
NA	TRBV6-1	TRBJ2-7	NA	CASSEQGVSEQYF	TGTGCCAGCAGTGAACAAGGAGTATCCGAGCAGTACTTC
NA	TRBV6-1	TRBJ2-7	NA	CASSEWGGDVPLAREQYF	TGTGCCAGCAGTGAATGGGGCGGCGACGTTCCCCTAGCTCGCGAGCAGTACTTC
NA	TRBV5-1	TRBJ2-3	TRBD1	CASNPGTGSMDTQYF	TGCGCCAGCAACCCCGGGACAGGGTCGATGGATACGCAGTATTTT
NA	TRBV5-1	TRBJ2-2	TRBD1	CASSTRQGITGELFF	TGCGCCAGCAGCACCCGACAGGGTATCACCGGGGAGCTGTTTTTT
NA	TRBV5-4	TRBJ2-3	TRBD2	CASSSTSGGPSTDTQYF	TGTGCCAGCAGCTCGACTAGCGGGGGACCTAGCACAGATACGCAGTATTTT
NA	TRBV7-9	TRBJ1-5	NA	CASSLGAARAGQHF	TGTGCCAGCAGCTTAGGGGCAGCCCGCGCAGGCCAGCATTTT
NA	TRBV10-3	TRBJ2-2	TRBD1	CAISGNDRGTITGELFF	TGTGCCATCAGTGGTAACGACAGGGGGACGATCACCGGGGAGCTGTTTTTT
NA	TRBV5-1	TRBJ1-5	NA	CASSPLTGGNQPQHF	TGCGCCAGCAGCCCGTTGACAGGAGGCAATCAGCCCCAGCATTTT
NA	TRBV5-4	TRBJ1-1	NA	CASSLDGMMNTEAFF	TGTGCCAGCAGCTTGGACGGAATGATGAACACTGAAGCTTTCTTT
NA	TRBV12-1	TRBJ2-3	NA	CASSFAFRAGVTDTQYF	TGTGCCAGCAGCTTTGCTTTTCGAGCCGGCGTCACAGATACGCAGTATTTT
NA	TRBV30	TRBJ2-7	NA	CAWTQDFPGAYEQYF	TGTGCCTGGACCCAGGACTTCCCAGGGGCCTACGAGCAGTACTTC
NA	TRBV5-1	TRBJ1-6	NA	CASSLNSANSPLHF	TGCGCCAGCAGCCTTAACTCGGCTAATTCACCCCTCCACTTT
NA	TRBV7-2	TRBJ2-3	NA	CASSLRTGNTDTQYF	TGTGCCAGCAGCTTACGAACAGGGAACACAGATACGCAGTATTTT
NA	TRBV4-3	TRBJ2-1	NA	CASIPRSITFEQFF	TGCGCCAGCATCCCAAGGTCCATTACTTTTGAGCAGTTCTTC
NA	TRBV5-1	TRBJ1-2	TRBD1	CASSPRDRGRGYGYTF	TGCGCCAGCAGCCCACGGGACAGGGGGCGAGGCTATGGCTACACCTTC
NA	TRBV7-2	TRBJ2-7	NA	CASSLNGPPGGEQYF	TGTGCCAGCAGCTTGAACGGGCCTCCTGGAGGGGAGCAGTACTTC
NA	TRBV5-1	TRBJ2-1	NA	CASASQQNEQFF	TGCGCCAGCGCTTCACAGCAAAATGAGCAGTTCTTC
once	TRBV11-2	TRBJ2-6	NA	CASSLRRGAGANVLTF	TGTGCCAGCAGCTTGAGGCGGGGCGCTGGGGCCAACGTCCTGACTTTC
NA	TRBV29-1	TRBJ2-1	NA	CSVKWGIEQFF	TGCAGCGTCAAATGGGGGATTGAGCAGTTCTTC
NA	TRBV2	TRBJ1-5	NA	CASSEWGHQNQPQHF	TGTGCCAGCAGTGAATGGGGCCACCAAAATCAGCCCCAGCATTTT
NA	TRBV7-2	TRBJ2-1	TRBD2	CASSPRLAGDNEQFF	TGTGCCAGCAGCCCAAGACTAGCGGGCGACAATGAGCAGTTCTTC
NA	TRBV7-2	TRBJ1-1	NA	CASSLEVTVNTEAFF	TGTGCCAGCAGCTTAGAAGTCACTGTGAACACTGAAGCTTTCTTT
once	TRBV7-8	TRBJ1-3	NA	CASSFFAPGQSSGNTIYF	TGTGCCAGCAGCTTTTTCGCCCCCGGACAGAGCTCTGGAAACACCATATATTTT
NA	TRBV5-1	TRBJ1-2	TRBD1	CASSKGQGKSYGYTF	TGCGCCAGCAGCAAAGGACAGGGGAAGTCCTATGGCTACACCTTC
NA	TRBV25-1	TRBJ1-3	TRBD1	CASRGTASSGNTIYF	TGTGCCAGCAGAGGGACAGCCTCATCTGGAAACACCATATATTTT
NA	TRBV2	TRBJ2-7	NA	CASSEAQRVAYEQYF	TGTGCCAGCAGTGAAGCGCAGAGAGTAGCCTACGAGCAGTACTTC
NA	TRBV7-3	TRBJ2-5	TRBD1	CASSRTGTGGRETQYF	TGTGCCAGCTCCCGAACCGGGACAGGGGGCCGGGAGACCCAGTACTTC
NA	TRBV28	TRBJ1-2	NA	CASSLPPRFDYTF	TGTGCCAGCAGTTTACCCCCCAGGTTCGACTACACCTTC
NA	TRBV5-1	TRBJ1-5	TRBD1	CASSLQGGGNQPQHF	TGCGCCAGCAGCTTGCAGGGGGGTGGGAATCAGCCCCAGCATTTT
NA	TRBV2	TRBJ2-3	NA	CASRLSVSDTQYF	TGTGCCAGCAGGCTCTCCGTTTCAGATACGCAGTATTTT
NA	TRBV5-1	TRBJ1-4	TRBD1	CASSSEGATTNEKLFF	TGCGCCAGCAGCTCCGAGGGGGCTACAACTAATGAAAAACTGTTTTTT
few	TRBV5-1	TRBJ2-3	NA	CASSFGPVADTQYF	TGCGCCAGCAGCTTCGGACCTGTCGCAGATACGCAGTATTTT
once	TRBV11-2	TRBJ2-2	TRBD1	CASSSMTGEAGELFF	TGTGCCAGCAGCTCAATGACAGGGGAAGCCGGGGAGCTGTTTTTT
NA	TRBV13	TRBJ1-2	NA	CASSLRALFLANYGYTF	TGTGCCAGCAGCTTACGAGCCCTTTTTTTAGCAAACTATGGCTACACCTTC
NA	TRBV1	TRBJ2-1	NA	CTSSQTCGTPRFF	TGCACCAGCAGCCAAACCTGTGGGACTCCAAGGTTCTTC
once	TRBV2	TRBJ1-3	NA	CASKRSSGNTIYF	TGTGCCAGCAAAAGGAGCTCTGGAAACACCATATATTTT
NA	TRBV11-2	TRBJ2-2	NA	CASSLRGANTGELFF	TGTGCCAGCAGCTTAAGAGGGGCGAACACCGGGGAGCTGTTTTTT
NA	TRBV7-3	TRBJ2-3	TRBD1	CASSLTGGPGDTQYF	TGTGCCAGCAGCCTAACAGGGGGCCCTGGGGATACGCAGTATTTT
NA	TRBV9	TRBJ2-5	NA	CASSVGERQGSQYF	TGTGCCAGCAGCGTAGGGGAGAGGCAGGGGTCCCAGTACTTC
NA	TRBV30	TRBJ1-2	NA	CAWSHGQAHYGYTF	TGTGCCTGGAGTCACGGACAAGCCCACTATGGCTACACCTTC
once	TRBV7-8	TRBJ2-3	TRBD2	CASSWGTSGLADTQYF	TGTGCCAGCAGCTGGGGGACTAGCGGGCTGGCAGATACGCAGTATTTT
NA	TRBV5-4	TRBJ2-1	NA	CASSSEAWVNEQFF	TGTGCCAGCAGCTCGGAGGCGTGGGTCAATGAGCAGTTCTTC
NA	TRBV28	TRBJ2-7	NA	CASSPTVPTTITLTIRGEQYF	TGTGCCAGCAGTCCCACGGTCCCCACCACAATTACCCTGACTATTAGAGGCGAGCAGTACTTC
NA	TRBV7-9	TRBJ2-1	NA	CASSPDSYNEQFF	TGTGCCAGCAGCCCGGACAGCTACAATGAGCAGTTCTTC
NA	TRBV19	TRBJ1-1	NA	CASSHRTVLNTEAFF	TGTGCCAGTAGTCACAGGACAGTATTGAACACTGAAGCTTTCTTT
NA	TRBV6-1	TRBJ2-5	NA	CASSPGWYVTQYF	TGTGCCAGCAGTCCTGGGTGGTATGTGACCCAGTACTTC
NA	TRBV6-1	TRBJ2-1	TRBD2	CASSAEGLASNEQFF	TGTGCCAGCAGTGCAGAGGGACTAGCGTCCAATGAGCAGTTCTTC